The source of this T cell receptor (beta chain) is a study of blood T cell repertoires in COVID-19. The repertoire was sequenced with immunoSEQ multiplex PCR; TCRdb's copy has only in-frame clones and lacks some. The table lists under 100,000 clones, just under 85% of them singletons, with over 15% in the top ten. Specimen: peripheral blood. This clonotype was sampled from a man older than 75 with active or convalescent COVID-19.

The CDR3 nucleotides read TGTGCCAGCAGCACCCAGGGGCAGACTCCTGGAAACACCATATATTTT. Translated: CASSTQGQTPGNTIYF. The rearrangement joins TRBV3-1 (or the pseudogene TRBV3-2) to TRBJ1-3; D perhaps matches TRBD1 (6 bases). V was pared by 5 bases and J by 2 bases, with 16 bases between. The germline V gene has CDR1 LGHDT and CDR2 YNNKEL (reference sequence). There are 16 residues in the CDR3.